Listed below are T cell receptor beta chains from one sample, sequenced in a study of blood T cell repertoires in COVID-19. Libraries were prepared by immunoSEQ multiplex PCR; TCRdb keeps only in-frame clonotypes and omits some of them. The profile covers roughly 350,000 clones, with more than 70% appearing a single time and over 9.5% taken by the ten largest. Sequenced input: peripheral blood. Every receptor here comes from a woman under 40 with COVID-19, enrolled during active disease. The CDR3 runs from the conserved cysteine through the conserved F or W. Each record gives: J gene, clone size, V gene, D gene, CDR3 DNA, CDR3 protein. D genes are given only for firm matches. Some rows have no size entry. The others give once, few or many, or a class for an expanded clone.

TRBJ2-7	.	TRBV28	.	TGTGCCAGCAGTTTACTAAGGCACAGGGTTTGGGAGCAGTACTTC	CASSLLRHRVWEQYF
TRBJ2-2	.	TRBV9	TRBD2	TGTGCCAGCAGCGTAGCTAGCGGGAGTCCCACCGGGGAGCTGTTTTTT	CASSVASGSPTGELFF
TRBJ2-7	once	TRBV5-6	.	TGTGCCAGCAGCTTGGCGGCGGGTGCGGGCTACGAGCAGTACTTC	CASSLAAGAGYEQYF
TRBJ1-2	.	TRBV29-1	.	TGCAGCGTTGACCACCTTCGGGGAGACTATGGCTACACCTTC	CSVDHLRGDYGYTF
TRBJ2-7	.	TRBV7-3	.	TGTGCCAGCAGCTCAGACTCTCCCGGCGAGCAGTACTTC	CASSSDSPGEQYF
TRBJ2-1	.	TRBV2	.	TGTGCCAGCAGTAGGCGGGGCTTGTCCTACAATGAGCAGTTCTTC	CASSRRGLSYNEQFF
TRBJ2-1	.	TRBV5-3	TRBD2	TGTGCCAGAAGCCCCGGGGAGGGTCCGTATTACAATGAGCAGTTCTTC	CARSPGEGPYYNEQFF
TRBJ2-6	.	TRBV7-2	.	TGTGCCAGCAGCTTAACAGCACGCTCTGGGGCCAACGTCCTGACTTTC	CASSLTARSGANVLTF
TRBJ1-2	once	TRBV5-1	TRBD1	TGCGCCAGCAGCTTGGGGGGACAGGGCGCAAACTATGGCTACACCTTC	CASSLGGQGANYGYTF
TRBJ2-2	.	TRBV2	.	TGTGCCAGCAGATCGACTAGAGGGAAGCCCGGGGAGCTGTTTTTT	CASRSTRGKPGELFF